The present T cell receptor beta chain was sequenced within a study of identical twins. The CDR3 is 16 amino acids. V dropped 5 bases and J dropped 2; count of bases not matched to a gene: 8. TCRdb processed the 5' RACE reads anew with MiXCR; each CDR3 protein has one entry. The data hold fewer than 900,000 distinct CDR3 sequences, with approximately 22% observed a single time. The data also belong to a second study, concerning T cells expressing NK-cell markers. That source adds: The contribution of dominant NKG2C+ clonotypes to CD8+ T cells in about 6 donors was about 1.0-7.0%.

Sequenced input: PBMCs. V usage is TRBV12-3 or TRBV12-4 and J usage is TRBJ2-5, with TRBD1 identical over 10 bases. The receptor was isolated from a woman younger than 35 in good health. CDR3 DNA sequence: TGTGCCAGCAGTCCGAGGAGGGGACAGGGGCAAGAGACCCAGTACTTC. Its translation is CASSPRRGQGQETQYF.